These 20 T cell receptor beta chains came from one sample sequenced in a study of blood T cell repertoires in COVID-19. The method was immunoSEQ multiplex PCR; TCRdb's version includes in-frame clones alone and lacks a portion of them. The data show roughly 160,000 clones, about 85% seen once. The sample taken for sequencing was peripheral blood. The origin of the receptors is a man aged 35-49 years with acute or convalescent COVID-19.

The chain combines TRBV14 with TRBJ2-7; D is unresolved. Germline V gives CDR1 SGHDN, CDR2 FVKESK. Trimming took off 1 base at V and 5 bases at J, with 9 bases between the two ends. CDR3 length: 13 residues. As DNA, the CDR3 is TGTGCCAGCAGCCAAGTAATGTCTCACGAGCAGTACTTC. Encoded protein: CASSQVMSHEQYF.

The chain couples TRBV2 to TRBJ1-2; 8 positions match TRBD1. Unmatched junction bases numbered 8, after V lost 5 bases and J lost 3 bases. The germline V gene encodes CDR1 SNHLY and CDR2 FYNNEI. The CDR3 runs to 15 residues. The CDR3 loop is CASSPADREYYGYTF. CDR3 nucleotides: TGTGCCAGCAGTCCGGCGGACAGGGAGTACTATGGCTACACCTTC. Full variable domain (outside the CDR3, taken from reference TRBV2 and TRBJ1-2): EPEVTQTPSHQVTQMGQEVILRCVPISNHLYFYWYRQILGQKVEFLVSFYNNEISEKSEIFDDQFSVERPDGSNFTLKIRSTKLEDSAMYFCASSPADREYYGYTFGSGTRLTVV.

CDR3 sequence reads: CASSLSGYSPLHF. The CDR3 DNA follows: TGTGCCAGCAGCTTGTCCGGTTATTCACCCCTCCACTTT. The chain is built from TRBV5-4 and TRBJ1-6; D not resolved. V was clipped by 1 base and J by 8 bases, with 7 bases between them. Germline V CDR1 and CDR2: SGHNT, YYREEE (reference sequence). The CDR3 covers 13 residues.

The rearrangement joins TRBV29-1 to TRBJ1-1; D gene ambiguous. Germline assignment: CDR1 SQVTM and CDR2 ANQGSEA. V was shortened by 2 bases and J by 1 base, with 8 bases between the two germline ends. The CDR3 is 13 residues long. CDR3 residues: CSVEPTRNTEAFF. CDR3 nucleotide sequence: TGCAGCGTTGAACCCACGAGGAACACTGAAGCTTTCTTT.

V is TRBV6-6 and J is TRBJ1-3; no clear D gene. This CDR3 contains 13 residues. CDR1 and CDR2 (germline): MNHNY, SVGAGI (reference sequence). Between the trimmed V and J ends, which lost 2 bases and 4 bases, there was a span of 6 bases. CDR3 DNA sequence: TGTGCCAGCAGTTACCAAGAGGGAAACACCATATATTTT. Translation: CASSYQEGNTIYF.

The V and J genes are TRBV2 and TRBJ2-2; the match to TRBD2 covers 10 bases. This CDR3 is 16 amino acids long. Germline loops: CDR1 SNHLY, CDR2 FYNNEI. V lost 6 bases to trimming and J lost 1 base; unmatched junction nucleotides: 5. The CDR3 DNA reads as TGTGCCAGCAGAGCCTGGACTAGCGGGAACACCGGGGAGCTGTTTTTT. This gives the protein CASRAWTSGNTGELFF.

The chain combines TRBV10-2 with TRBJ2-1; TRBD1 agrees at 8 bases. The CDR3 loop spans 13 amino acids. The ends lost 6 bases at V and 6 bases at J; junction bases unmatched: 4. Per the germline V gene, CDR1 is WSHSY and CDR2 is SAAADI. CDR3 amino acids: CASSPGTGNEQFF. The CDR3 nucleotides are TGCGCCAGCAGCCCCGGGACAGGCAATGAGCAGTTCTTC.

The chain employs TRBV20-1 and TRBJ2-7, with 7 bases matching TRBD1. V shed 3 bases and J 7 bases; nucleotides not matched to a gene: 9. CDR3 length: 13 amino acids. Per the germline V gene, CDR1 is DFQATT and CDR2 is SNEGSKA (reference sequence). For the CDR3, the DNA is TGCAGTGCTAGTAGGGGGCGAGAGAGAGAGCAGTACTTC. Translating gives CSASRGREREQYF.

On this clone: This CDR3 is also generated by other DNA sequences in the sample. The chain is built from TRBV18 and TRBJ1-1, with 8 nucleotides matching TRBD1. With V trimmed by 4 bases and J by 3 bases, 4 bases remained unmatched. Germline V gene sequence: CDR1 KGHSH, CDR2 LQKENI. CDR3 size: 14 residues. CDR3 sequence: CASSLMDRDTEAFF. The CDR3 bases are TGTGCCAGCTCACTAATGGACAGGGACACTGAAGCTTTCTTT.

A few counts support this clone. This chain uses TRBV7-2 with TRBJ2-7, with TRBD1 matching over 7 bases. CDR1 and CDR2 from the germline V gene are SGHTA and FQGNSA. Trimming at V came to 1 base and at J to 3 bases, leaving 6 bases not matched to a gene. This CDR3 is 15 amino acids long. CDR3: CASSLDRGPFYEQYF. DNA of the CDR3: TGTGCCAGCAGCTTAGACAGGGGCCCCTTCTACGAGCAGTACTTC.

V is TRBV30 and J is TRBJ1-6; D might be TRBD1 (5 bases). CDR3 length equals 15 residues. Germline lookup yields CDR1 GTSNPN and CDR2 SVGIG (reference sequence). Trimming took 3 bases from V and 7 from J, leaving 16 bases between them. In DNA form, the CDR3 reads TGTGCCTGGAGAGATCAGGGTCGGGGGAATTCACCCCTCCACTTT. As protein: CAWRDQGRGNSPLHF.

This chain uses TRBV27 with TRBJ2-4; D might be TRBD1 (5 bases). This CDR3 has 14 amino acids. V was trimmed by 2 bases and J by 10 bases, leaving 15 bases between them. From germline, CDR1 is MNHEY and CDR2 SMNVEV (reference sequence). This CDR3 is CASSLNRQTSIQYF. DNA for the CDR3: TGTGCCAGCAGTTTAAACCGACAGACCTCGATTCAGTACTTC.

This sequence joins TRBV10-3 and TRBJ2-7, with D hard to call. CDR3 length equals 14 residues. Trimming shortened V by 0 bases and J by 1 base, and 7 bases separated the two germline ends. Germline-derived CDR1 and CDR2 are ENHRY and SYGVKD. CDR3 bases: TGTGCCATCAGTGAGTCAGGAGCATCCTACGAGCAGTACTTC. Translating it yields CAISESGASYEQYF.

This chain connects TRBV7-2 to TRBJ2-7, with D possibly being TRBD2 (7 bases). The germline V gene encodes CDR1 SGHTA and CDR2 FQGNSA. CDR3 length equals 13 residues. V was trimmed by 2 bases and J by 5 bases, leaving 10 bases between them. Written as DNA, the CDR3 is TGTGCCAGCAGCTTACGGGGGGCGGACGAGCAGTACTTC. Protein sequence: CASSLRGADEQYF.

The chain joins TRBV2 to TRBJ2-2, with D unclear. Germline CDR1 is SNHLY and CDR2 is FYNNEI. The CDR3 totals 14 residues. The ends were cut back, 3 bases at V and 2 bases at J, with 7 bases in the middle. CDR3: CASSEYRNTGELFF. The CDR3 bases are TGTGCCAGCAGTGAGTACAGAAACACCGGGGAGCTGTTTTTT.

V gene TRBV2 combines with J gene TRBJ2-7; D uncertain. The CDR3 has 11 residues. CDR1 is SNHLY and CDR2 is FYNNEI in the germline V gene. Trimming left V 4 bases short and J 7 bases short, with 8 bases between. The CDR3 nucleotides read TGTGCCAGCAGTGTATCGGAGGAGCAGTACTTC. Translation: CASSVSEEQYF.

The chain carries TRBV28 and TRBJ2-7, with D uncertain. CDR1 and CDR2 (germline): MDHEN, SYDVKM. V lost 3 bases to trimming and J lost 0 bases, with 6 bases between them. The CDR3 totals 13 residues. CDR3 in DNA: TGTGCCAGCAGTTTTGGGCTCTCCTACGAGCAGTACTTC. Its translation: CASSFGLSYEQYF.

The CDR3 DNA reads TGTGCCAGCAGTGGCCAAGGGGTCTACGAGCAGTACTTC. This encodes CASSGQGVYEQYF. The chain couples TRBV2 to TRBJ2-7; D may be TRBD1 (5 bases). The length of the CDR3 is 13 residues. V gave up 4 bases and J gave up 3 bases, with 10 bases separating them. Germline CDR1 and CDR2: SNHLY and FYNNEI.

The rearrangement joins TRBV30 to TRBJ2-1; perhaps TRBD2 as D (6 bases). CDR1 is GTSNPN and CDR2 is SVGIG in the germline V gene (reference sequence). The CDR3 has 12 amino acids. V was pared by 8 bases and J by 6 bases, with 14 bases between. In DNA form, the CDR3 reads TGTGCCGGAGGGTTCTTCGGCAATGAGCAGTTCTTC. Amino acid sequence: CAGGFFGNEQFF.

This chain links TRBV30 with TRBJ2-5; perhaps TRBD2 as D (5 bases). Trimming stripped 3 bases from V and 3 bases from J, with 14 bases between. Germline values: CDR1 GTSNPN, CDR2 SVGIG (reference sequence). This CDR3 region has 14 residues. CDR3: CAWRSSGIKETQYF. The CDR3 DNA reads as TGTGCCTGGAGATCATCGGGGATTAAAGAGACCCAGTACTTC.